This entry features one T cell receptor beta chain sequence. This same CDR3 is encoded by further DNA sequences in the sample. This specimen belongs to a study of beta chain features in type 1 diabetes. Germline V gives CDR1 MNHEY, CDR2 SVGAGI. The V end lost 0 bases, the J end lost 4 bases, and 13 bases lay between the germline ends. The CDR3 totals 15 residues. Isolated RNA was reverse transcribed in full, so expressed TCRB transcripts were sequenced. The assay was immunoSEQ multiplex PCR, and TCRdb's table has in-frame clones only and misses some. The sample contains 600,000 to 650,000 clones, 15% to 18% of which appear only once.

This receptor was taken from a man younger than 35 in good health. The rearrangement links TRBV6-5 to TRBJ2-7; the D gene could be TRBD1 or TRBD2 (6 bases each). Sequencing was performed on naive CD4+ T cells from blood. CDR3 DNA: TGTGCCAGCAGTTACTCGAATCGGGGGCAGTACGAGCAGTACTTC. Its protein product is CASSYSNRGQYEQYF.